The T cell receptor beta chain described here comes from a study of CD8+ T cells in alopecia areata. This clone turned up a few times. This sample also contains other DNA sequences that code for the same CDR3. Treatment specified: oral pan-JAK inhibitor, 5-10 mg twice daily. Collection of lesional scalp punch biopsies and peripheral blood was performed in alopecia areata patients. Extraction and reverse transcription of RNA yielded cDNA as the sequencing template. The repertoire was sequenced with immunoSEQ multiplex PCR; TCRdb's copy has only in-frame clones and lacks some. The sample consists of about 92,000 clones, roughly two fifths of them appearing once. The germline CDR1 and CDR2 sequences are SEHNR and FQNEAQ (reference sequence). V lost 2 bases, J lost 0 bases, and 2 bases lay in between. The CDR3 has 13 residues.

The chain uses TRBV7-9 and TRBJ1-5; no clear D. The sample here was CD8+ T cells sorted from blood, taken at week 24, from a patient treated with tofacitinib. This TCR was recovered from a human donor with alopecia areata. CDR3 region: CASSLNSNQPQHF. The CDR3 DNA is TGTGCCAGCAGCTTAAATAGCAATCAGCCCCAGCATTTT.